Included here is one T cell receptor beta chain sequence, with context. Its antigen is unidentified. This sample is part of a study of T cells in Graves' hyperthyroidism and ophthalmopathy. General study points: Appearing also in blood were most of the thyroid clonotypes expanded above 0.001.

Using RNA transcripts as the source, TCR beta CDR3 regions were amplified. HTBI primers drove first-round RT-PCR of the TCR CDR3. TCRdb reprocessed the multiplex PCR reads with MiXCR, giving one entry per CDR3 protein. The sample lists 500,000 to 650,000 distinct CDR3 sequences, around 43% occurring once. Per germline, CDR1 WSHSY and CDR2 SAAADI. The CDR3 sequence is 16 residues long. The V and J ends lost 6 bases and 2 bases, in that order; junction bases with no gene match: 6. The sequence came from an adult woman with Graves' disease, either hyperthyroidism or ophthalmopathy (not recorded which). The sequenced material came from peripheral blood or thyroid tissue (not recorded which). V is TRBV10-2 and J is TRBJ1-5; 11 bases are a match to TRBD1. The CDR3 coding sequence is TGCGCCAGCAGCGGACAGGGGGCTGCTGGCAATCAGCCCCAGCATTTT. As protein: CASSGQGAAGNQPQHF.